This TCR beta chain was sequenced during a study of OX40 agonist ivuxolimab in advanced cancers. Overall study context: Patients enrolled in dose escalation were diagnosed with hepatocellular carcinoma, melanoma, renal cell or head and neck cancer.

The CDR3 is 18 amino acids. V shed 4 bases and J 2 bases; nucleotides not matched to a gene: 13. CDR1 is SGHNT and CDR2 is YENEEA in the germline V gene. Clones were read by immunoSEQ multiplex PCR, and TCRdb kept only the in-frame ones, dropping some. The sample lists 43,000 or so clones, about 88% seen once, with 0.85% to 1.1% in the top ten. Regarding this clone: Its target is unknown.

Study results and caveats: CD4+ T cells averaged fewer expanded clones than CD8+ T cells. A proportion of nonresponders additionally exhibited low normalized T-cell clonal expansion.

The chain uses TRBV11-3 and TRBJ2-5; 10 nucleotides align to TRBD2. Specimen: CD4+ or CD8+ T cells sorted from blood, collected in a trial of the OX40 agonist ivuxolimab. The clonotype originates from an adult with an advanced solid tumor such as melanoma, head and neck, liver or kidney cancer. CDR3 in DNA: TGTGCCAGCAGCTGGACGCCGCTAGCGGGAGTTGGGCAAGAGACCCAGTACTTC. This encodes CASSWTPLAGVGQETQYF.